The 25 T cell receptor beta chains below were found in one sample sequenced in a study of identical twins (dated by TCRdb to about 2016). Libraries were built with 5' RACE. Reads for this sample came from an Illumina HiSeq 2000. TCRdb handled the public reads itself, with Q25 trimming in fastp and clone calling in MiXCR, and kept productive beta chains. Here each entry gathers all rows of one CDR3 protein and keeps the most common genes and DNA. The sample table contains a few hundred thousand distinct CDR3 sequences; only one count was recorded for roughly an eighth of them. The biggest ten clones account for 0.98% of the sample. The same sample was also studied in work on yellow fever vaccine responses in identical twins.

The sample was CD4+ T cells sorted from blood. These receptors were collected from a woman aged 18-29 years in good health.

At least ten counts were recorded for this clonotype. This chain uses TRBV15 with TRBJ2-7; 12 bases map to TRBD1. Per the germline V gene, CDR1 is LNHNV and CDR2 is YYDKDF (reference sequence). V was pared by 0 bases and J by 5 bases, with 8 bases of the junction left unmatched. This CDR3 spans 17 amino acids. CDR3 sequence: CATSRDPGTGGFNEQYF. CDR3 in DNA: TGTGCCACCAGCAGAGATCCGGGGACAGGGGGCTTCAACGAGCAGTACTTC. Full variable domain (outside the CDR3, taken from reference TRBV15 and TRBJ2-7): DAMVIQNPRYQVTQFGKPVTLSCSQTLNHNVMYWYQQKSSQAPKLLFHYYDKDFNNEADTPDNFQSRRPNTSFCFLDIRSPGLGDTAMYLCATSRDPGTGGFNEQYFGPGTRLTVT.

This clonotype appeared a few times. The V and J genes are TRBV9 and TRBJ1-2; the D gene is possibly TRBD1 (6 bases). Trimming removed 0 bases from V and 8 bases from J, with 11 bases in between. Germline CDR1 and CDR2: SGDLS and YYNGEE. The CDR3 loop spans 13 amino acids. The CDR3 sequence is CASSVAGGGGYTF. The CDR3 DNA follows: TGTGCCAGCAGCGTAGCCGGGGGCGGCGGCTACACCTTC.

J is TRBJ2-5 and V is TRBV18; unclear D gene. CDR3 length: 12 residues. The germline V gene has CDR1 KGHSH and CDR2 LQKENI. The V and J ends lost 5 bases and 1 base respectively, with 5 bases between them. The CDR3 nucleotides are TGTGCCAGCTCATGGACCCAAGAGACCCAGTACTTC. Protein: CASSWTQETQYF.

Only a few counts were recorded for this clonotype. This chain connects TRBV2 to TRBJ2-1, with 11 bases that match TRBD1. V lost 4 bases and J lost 9; bases outside the gene matches: 8. Germline V gives CDR1 SNHLY, CDR2 FYNNEI. The CDR3 is made up of 15 amino acids. The CDR3 region has the DNA TGTGCCAGCAGTGTTTCCGGACAGGGGGCCGGTGAGCAGTTCTTC. It specifies CASSVSGQGAGEQFF.

This clonotype was found a few times. V usage is TRBV20-1 and J usage is TRBJ2-3; possible D gene TRBD2, 5 bases. CDR3 length: 15 residues. Per germline, CDR1 DFQATT and CDR2 SNEGSKA (reference sequence). Trimming shortened V by 1 base and J by 2 bases, and 13 bases separated the two germline ends. The chain's CDR3 is CSARAVTGITDTQYF. CDR3 DNA sequence: TGCAGTGCTAGAGCAGTGACGGGAATCACAGATACGCAGTATTTT.

The chain couples TRBV21-1 to TRBJ2-5; the D segment call TRBD2 is taken from the table without a DNA check. TRBV21-1 is reported as a pseudogene. This CDR3 region has 18 residues. CDR3 amino acids: CASSKAFRASGAQETQYF. The CDR3 nucleotides are TGTGCCAGCAGCAAAGCGTTTCGGGCTAGCGGAGCCCAAGAGACCCAGTACTTC.

This clonotype was observed many times. The chain joins TRBV18 to TRBJ2-7; 7 positions agree with TRBD2. Germline lookup yields CDR1 KGHSH and CDR2 LQKENI. Trimming at V came to 8 bases and at J to 0 bases, leaving 7 bases not matched to a gene. CDR3 length: 14 residues. The CDR3 DNA sequence: TGTGCCAGCAGTCCCCGCGGGAGCTCCTACGAGCAGTACTTC. Its protein is CASSPRGSSYEQYF.

This chain connects TRBV12-3 or TRBV12-4 to TRBJ2-5, with D maybe TRBD1 (6 bases). CDR3 length: 14 amino acids. With 2 bases removed from V and 7 bases from J, the gap between germline ends came to 14 bases. CDR3 coding DNA: TGTGCCAGCAGTTTATTCAGGGGACGGGGGACCCAGTACTTC. It specifies CASSLFRGRGTQYF.

This chain links TRBV12-3 or TRBV12-4 with TRBJ1-1; no firm D call. V dropped 2 bases and J dropped 0 bases, with 7 bases sitting between them. This CDR3 contains 14 residues. The CDR3 spells CASSLSGVNTEAFF. Here the CDR3 DNA reads TGTGCCAGCAGTTTATCCGGGGTGAACACTGAAGCTTTCTTT.

The V and J genes are TRBV6-2 or TRBV6-3 and TRBJ2-3, with a possible D match to TRBD2 (5 bases). Looked up from germline, CDR1 is MNHEY and CDR2 is SVGEGT. Between the trimmed V and J ends, which lost 2 bases and 0 bases, there was a span of 15 bases. This CDR3 region has 17 residues. The CDR3 loop is CASSYVEGVSSTDTQYF. CDR3 bases: TGTGCCAGCAGTTACGTAGAGGGTGTTTCTAGCACAGATACGCAGTATTTT.

The table lists this clonotype with many counts. The J gene is TRBJ1-2, the V gene TRBV6-1; a weak D match, TRBD1 (6 bases). The CDR3 spans 14 residues. V was clipped by 6 bases and J by 8 bases, with 19 bases between them. Germline V gene data show CDR1 as MNHNS and CDR2 as SASEGT. The DNA of the CDR3 is TGTGCCAGCAGAGTCGACAGGACCCAGGGGGGCTACACCTTC. Protein: CASRVDRTQGGYTF.

Many counts were recorded for this clonotype. The gene calls are TRBV6-2 or TRBV6-3 and TRBJ2-1; TRBD1 matches 8 bases. CDR3 size: 13 residues. The germline V gene encodes CDR1 MNHEY and CDR2 SVGEGT. J lost 8 bases, V lost 8 bases, and 8 bases had no gene match. In DNA, the CDR3 is TGTGCCAGCCAGGGCAGGGGGCGCGATGAGCAGTTCTTC. This encodes CASQGRGRDEQFF.

This clonotype was observed a handful of times. This rearrangement joins TRBV3-1 to TRBJ1-5; D gene unclear. Trimming removed 5 bases from V and 1 base from J, with 9 bases in between. Germline CDR1 is LGHDT and CDR2 is YNNKEL (reference sequence). This CDR3 spans 14 amino acids. The CDR3 nucleotides read TGTGCCAGCAGCAAGACCGGGAGCAATCAGCCCCAGCATTTT. Translated, it gives CASSKTGSNQPQHF.

This clonotype was counted only a few times. The chain links TRBV19 to TRBJ1-4; D unclear. V was shortened by 8 bases and J by 0 bases, with 10 bases between the two germline ends. This CDR3 region has 14 residues. CDR1 and CDR2 (germline): LNHDA, SQIVND (reference sequence). In DNA form, the CDR3 reads TGTGCCAGTCTGGGCCGCTCAACTAATGAAAAACTGTTTTTT. Amino acid sequence: CASLGRSTNEKLFF.

V gene TRBV6-1 combines with J gene TRBJ2-1; 15 bases line up with TRBD2. The V and J ends lost 6 bases and 11 bases, in that order; junction bases with no gene match: 11. Germline V gives CDR1 MNHNS, CDR2 SASEGT. The CDR3 length is 16 residues. Here the CDR3 reads CASRHRTSGRDRKQFF. The CDR3 DNA sequence: TGTGCCAGCAGACACCGGACTAGCGGGAGGGACCGCAAGCAGTTCTTC.

As for this clonotype: A much larger clone is a single base away; this may be a read error. This sequence joins TRBV6-1 and TRBJ2-1; perhaps TRBD2 as D (6 bases). With 8 bases removed from V and 8 bases from J, the gap between germline ends came to 28 bases. This CDR3 has 17 residues. Germline V lookup: CDR1 MNHNS, CDR2 SASEGT. This CDR3 reads CASSRIRGFAYDYEQFF. CDR3 in DNA: TGTGCCAGCTCGCGGATTCGGGGGTTTGCTTATGACTATGAGCAGTTCTTC.

This clonotype came up a few times. J is TRBJ2-7 and V is TRBV21-1. TRBV21-1 is assigned pseudogene status. The CDR3 spans 12 residues. CDR3 in amino acids: CASSKGNYEQYF. The CDR3 region has the DNA TGTGCCAGCAGCAAAGGCAACTACGAGCAGTACTTC.

This chain links TRBV5-1 with TRBJ2-4; D gene uncertain. The V gene lost 7 bases and the J gene lost 2 bases, with 10 bases spanning the gap. The CDR3 extends over 13 amino acids. Per the germline V gene, CDR1 is SGHRS and CDR2 is YFSETQ. The CDR3, as DNA: TGCGCCAGCCGTGCAGGTTCCAAAAACATTCAGTACTTC. Amino acids: CASRAGSKNIQYF.

In this sample, this clonotype turned up a few times. The J gene is TRBJ2-1, the V gene TRBV11-2; the match to TRBD1 covers 9 bases. The CDR3 covers 15 residues. V lost 1 base, J lost 6 bases, and 4 bases stayed unmatched. Germline V CDR1 and CDR2: SGHAT, FQNNGV. The CDR3 region is CASSLAWTGVNEQFF. CDR3 nucleotides: TGTGCCAGCAGCTTAGCCTGGACAGGGGTCAATGAGCAGTTCTTC.

The chain carries TRBV4-1 and TRBJ1-2; D is undetermined. Trimming left V 0 bases short and J 5 bases short, with 10 bases between. Germline CDR1 is MGHRA and CDR2 is YSYEKL. The length of the CDR3 is 14 residues. The CDR3 loop is CASSQEREIYGYTF. The CDR3 DNA is TGCGCCAGCAGCCAAGAACGGGAGATATATGGCTACACCTTC.

This clonotype was counted a few times. The V and J genes are TRBV7-2 and TRBJ2-1, with no clear D. CDR3 size: 15 residues. V gave up 1 base and J gave up 0 bases, with 7 bases separating them. Germline V gene lookup returns CDR1 SGHTA and CDR2 FQGNSA. CDR3 amino acids: CASSLDGYSYNEQFF. The DNA for the CDR3 is TGTGCCAGCAGCTTAGATGGCTACTCCTACAATGAGCAGTTCTTC. The full variable domain, with the rest looked up from reference TRBV7-2 and TRBJ2-1, is GAGVSQSPSNKVTEKGKDVELRCDPISGHTALYWYRQSLGQGLEFLIYFQGNSAPDKSGLPSDRFSAERTGGSVSTLTIQRTQQEDSAVYLCASSLDGYSYNEQFFGPGTRLTVL.

In its sample, this clonotype was seen a few times. The chain joins TRBV20-1 to TRBJ2-1; 9 bases match TRBD2. V was clipped by 4 bases and J by 5 bases; unmatched bases: 18. This CDR3 is built from 18 residues. Germline V gives CDR1 DFQATT, CDR2 SNEGSKA (reference sequence). CDR3 nucleotide sequence: TGCAGTGCTACCCGAGGGGTTCATAGCGGGAGTCGTGACAATGAGCAGTTCTTC. Amino acid sequence: CSATRGVHSGSRDNEQFF.

CDR3 nucleotides: TGTGCCAGCAGTCCCACTACCACCGCCTTTTACGAGCAGTACTTC. The encoded protein is CASSPTTTAFYEQYF. The chain combines TRBV6-2 or TRBV6-3 with TRBJ2-7; D uncertain. The CDR3 sequence is 15 residues long. Between the trimmed V and J ends, which lost 5 bases and 4 bases, there was a span of 18 bases. Looked up from germline, CDR1 is MNHEY and CDR2 is SVGEGT.

The V gene is TRBV12-3 or TRBV12-4, the J gene TRBJ2-2; D remains ambiguous. Trimming took off 6 bases at V and 6 bases at J, with 17 bases between the two ends. CDR3 size: 15 residues. CDR3 in amino acids: CASSVGSVGSGELFF. The CDR3 coding sequence is TGTGCCAGCAGCGTGGGGTCTGTGGGATCCGGGGAGCTGTTTTTT.

The chain joins TRBV29-1 to TRBJ2-3; 9 positions match TRBD1. CDR1 and CDR2 from the germline V gene are SQVTM and ANQGSEA. Trimming cost V 3 bases and J 2 bases; bases outside gene matches: 9. This CDR3 has 16 residues. The CDR3 is CSVDGDRDRFTDTQYF. The CDR3 DNA sequence: TGCAGCGTTGATGGGGACAGGGACCGATTCACAGATACGCAGTATTTT.